A single sample is the source of the 2 T cell receptor beta chains below, sequenced in a study of cytomegalovirus exposure and HLA in healthy donors. The PCR used 60 Vbeta and 13 Jbeta primers. The repertoire was sequenced with immunoSEQ multiplex PCR; TCRdb's copy has only in-frame clones and lacks some. The repertoire table contains fewer than 100,000 clones. The sequenced material came from PBMCs. The receptors derive from a young man in good health and CMV-seropositive.

The chain couples TRBV11-2 to TRBJ2-5; TRBD1 agrees at 8 bases. The J call may be in error: the DNA end matches TRBJ2-7 better. Per the germline V gene, CDR1 is SGHAT and CDR2 is FQNNGV. The CDR3 sequence is 13 residues long. For the CDR3, the DNA is TGTGCCAGCAGCTTTGGACAGGGCTACGAGCAGTACTTC. Translated: CASSFGQGYEQYF.

The chain is built from TRBV4-2 and TRBJ2-3; TRBD2 agrees at 9 bases. The CDR3 has 17 residues. The V segment lost 0 bases and the J segment 2 bases; nucleotides outside the gene matches: 6. CDR1 is LGHNA and CDR2 is YNFKEQ in the germline V gene. This CDR3 is CASSQDVAGDHTDTQYF. DNA of the CDR3: TGTGCCAGCAGCCAAGATGTAGCGGGGGACCACACAGATACGCAGTATTTT.